The source of this T cell receptor (beta chain) is a study of blood T cell repertoires in COVID-19. For the study at large: Researchers got acute and convalescent COVID-19 samples from the United States, Italy and Spain. PBMCs, B-cell-depleted T cells, or T cells provided the cDNA or gDNA that made up the material.

CDR3 length: 14 amino acids. The trim removed 5 bases at V and 2 bases at J, leaving 2 bases unmatched. Germline CDR1 reads SGHAT; CDR2 reads FQNNGV. Original data processing: From reference gene primer amplification, estimates of nucleated cell counts were derived. The method was immunoSEQ multiplex PCR; TCRdb's version includes in-frame clones alone and lacks a portion of them. The V and J calls and clone size are taken from that table; D and trimming were inferred from the DNA. The sample has about 110,000 clones; 80% to 85% are singletons. The sequencing sample was made of peripheral blood. The sequence was collected from a human donor in a cohort sampled during active COVID-19. The chain links TRBV11-2 to TRBJ1-1; 10 nucleotides match TRBD1. The CDR3 sequence is CASSRTGGNTEAFF. As DNA, the CDR3 is TGTGCCAGCAGCCGGACAGGGGGTAACACTGAAGCTTTCTTT.